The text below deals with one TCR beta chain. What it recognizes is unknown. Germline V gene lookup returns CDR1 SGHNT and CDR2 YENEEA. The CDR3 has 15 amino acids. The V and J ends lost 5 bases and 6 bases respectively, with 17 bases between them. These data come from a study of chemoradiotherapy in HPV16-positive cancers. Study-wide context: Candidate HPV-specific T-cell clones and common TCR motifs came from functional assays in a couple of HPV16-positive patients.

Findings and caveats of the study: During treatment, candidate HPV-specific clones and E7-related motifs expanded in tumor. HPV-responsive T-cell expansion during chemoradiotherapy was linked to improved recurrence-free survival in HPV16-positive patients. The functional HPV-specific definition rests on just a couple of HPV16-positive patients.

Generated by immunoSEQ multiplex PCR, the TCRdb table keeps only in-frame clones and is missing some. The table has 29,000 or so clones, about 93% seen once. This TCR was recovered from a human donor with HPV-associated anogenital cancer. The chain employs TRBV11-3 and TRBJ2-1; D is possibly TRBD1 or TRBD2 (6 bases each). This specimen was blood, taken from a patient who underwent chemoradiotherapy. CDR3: CASSLGAGTSNEQFF. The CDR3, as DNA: TGTGCCAGCAGCCTGGGGGCGGGGACTTCCAATGAGCAGTTCTTC.